This TCR beta chain is drawn from a study of T cell responses to AZD1222 COVID-19 vaccine. Study-level points and caveats: Dominant CD4 TCR responses targeted spike regions 160-218 and 743-854.

Method: immunoSEQ multiplex PCR; TCRdb's copy keeps in-frame clones and lacks some. The sample includes tens of thousands of clones, roughly 86% seen only once; the top ten take 8.7%. The germline V and J ends were trimmed by 5 bases and 13 bases, with 21 bases remaining between them. The CDR3 consists of 14 residues. Per the germline V gene, CDR1 is MDHEN and CDR2 is SYDVKM. In regard to this clone: The target antigen is unknown.

This clonotype was obtained from an adult in good health. This sample comprised peripheral blood, obtained on day 0 of AZD1222 vaccination. The rearrangement joins TRBV28 to TRBJ2-4; D uncertain. In DNA form, the CDR3 reads TGTGCCAGCAGTCCCCAAGGAGCCATTCCATACCAGTACTTC. It specifies CASSPQGAIPYQYF.